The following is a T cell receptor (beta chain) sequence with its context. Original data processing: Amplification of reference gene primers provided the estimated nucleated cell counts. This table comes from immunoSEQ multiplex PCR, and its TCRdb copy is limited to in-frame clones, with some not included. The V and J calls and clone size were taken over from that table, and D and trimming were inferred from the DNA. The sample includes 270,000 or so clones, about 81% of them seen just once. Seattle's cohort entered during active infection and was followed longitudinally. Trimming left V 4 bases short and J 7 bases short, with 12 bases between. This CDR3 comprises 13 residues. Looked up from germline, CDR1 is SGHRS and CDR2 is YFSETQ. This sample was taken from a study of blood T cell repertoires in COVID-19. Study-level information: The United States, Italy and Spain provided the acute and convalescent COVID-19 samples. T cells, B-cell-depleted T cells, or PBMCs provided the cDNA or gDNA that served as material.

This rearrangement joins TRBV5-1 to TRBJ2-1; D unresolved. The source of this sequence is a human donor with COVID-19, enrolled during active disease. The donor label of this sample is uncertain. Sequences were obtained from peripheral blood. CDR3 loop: CASSLTPENEQFF. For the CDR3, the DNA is TGCGCCAGCAGCCTGACCCCGGAGAATGAGCAGTTCTTC.